This TCR beta chain comes out of a study of a mutant IDH1 vaccine in newly diagnosed glioma. Remarks on this clone: The antigen is undetermined.

TCRdb keeps only in-frame clones here, not all; method: immunoSEQ multiplex PCR. The table lists under 70,000 clones, 84% of them singletons. The CDR3 totals 18 residues. The germline V gene encodes CDR1 MGHRA and CDR2 YSYEKL. The V segment lost 4 bases and the J segment 0 bases; nucleotides outside the gene matches: 10. The time point: week 23, last vaccination. One vaccine dose held 300 ug of mutant IDH1 20-mer peptide and came with topical imiquimod. This specimen was PBMCs, taken from a glioma patient whose treatment included an IDH1 peptide vaccine. The sequence was collected from a young man with glioma. This chain links TRBV4-1 with TRBJ1-5, with TRBD1 matching 9 bases. The CDR3 protein is CASSPLGRDRDSNQPQHF. DNA for the CDR3: TGCGCCAGCAGCCCCCTCGGAAGGGACAGGGATAGCAATCAGCCCCAGCATTTT.